This TCR beta chain was obtained from a study of cytomegalovirus exposure and HLA in healthy donors. Germline values: CDR1 MGHDK, CDR2 SYGVNS. The V end lost 3 bases, the J end lost 2 bases, and 8 bases lay between the germline ends. The CDR3 loop spans 13 amino acids. Sequencing used immunoSEQ multiplex PCR; TCRdb keeps in-frame clones, though not all of them. This repertoire shows around 150,000 clones, 70% to 90% found once; its top ten account for roughly 3%. The TCR originated in a man in his late teens or twenties in good health and CMV-seronegative. Input material: PBMCs. The chain employs TRBV25-1 and TRBJ2-7; D remains unclear. CDR3 amino acids: CASSENSPYEQYF. The CDR3 coding sequence is TGTGCCAGCAGTGAGAACAGCCCCTACGAGCAGTACTTC.